This T cell receptor (beta chain) is from a study of metastatic and nonmetastatic thyroid tumors. About the research overall: Malignant thyroid and benign thyroid patients provided blood and tumor or nodule tissue whose repertoires were compared. Study-wide results and caveats: A significant increase in TCR beta diversity was reportedly seen in malignant thyroid tumors relative to benign nodules, in blood and tumor.

TCRdb reprocessed the PCR reads via MiXCR. This sample has about 62,000 clones, with about 4% found just once. In its sample, this clone was seen many times. Its antigen remains unidentified. V lost 4 bases to trimming and J lost 11 bases; unmatched junction nucleotides: 15. Germline lookup yields CDR1 SGHRS and CDR2 YFSETQ. This CDR3 is built from 15 residues. All patients reached thyroid surgery having received no treatment beforehand. The source of this sequence is a female donor with papillary thyroid cancer or a benign thyroid nodule (not recorded which). Some clones in this sample may be carry-over from other donors' samples. The chain carries TRBV5-1 and TRBJ2-7, with 10 bases fitting TRBD1. The sample taken for sequencing was blood. In DNA, the CDR3 is TGCGCCAGCAGCGCAGACAGGGGGCAGGGTAGGGGAAAGTACTTC. This codes for CASSADRGQGRGKYF.